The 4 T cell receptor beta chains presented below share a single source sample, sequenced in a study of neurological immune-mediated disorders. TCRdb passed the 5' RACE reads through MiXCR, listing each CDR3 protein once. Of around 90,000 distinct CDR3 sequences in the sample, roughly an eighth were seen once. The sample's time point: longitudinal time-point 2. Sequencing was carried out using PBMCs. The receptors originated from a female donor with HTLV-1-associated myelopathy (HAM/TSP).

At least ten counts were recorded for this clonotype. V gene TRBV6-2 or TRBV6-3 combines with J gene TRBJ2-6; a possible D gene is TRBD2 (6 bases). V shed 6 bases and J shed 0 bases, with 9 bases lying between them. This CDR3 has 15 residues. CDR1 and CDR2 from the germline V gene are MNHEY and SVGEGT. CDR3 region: CASREEGSGANVLTF. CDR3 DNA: TGTGCCAGCAGAGAGGAGGGCTCTGGGGCCAACGTCCTGACTTTC.

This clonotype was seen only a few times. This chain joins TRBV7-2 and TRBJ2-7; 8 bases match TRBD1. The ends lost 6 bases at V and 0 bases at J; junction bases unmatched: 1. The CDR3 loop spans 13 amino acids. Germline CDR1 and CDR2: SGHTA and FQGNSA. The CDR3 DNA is TGTGCCAGCAGACAGGGGGGCTCCTACGAGCAGTACTTC. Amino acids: CASRQGGSYEQYF. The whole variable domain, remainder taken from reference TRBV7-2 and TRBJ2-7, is GAGVSQSPSNKVTEKGKDVELRCDPISGHTALYWYRQSLGQGLEFLIYFQGNSAPDKSGLPSDRFSAERTGGSVSTLTIQRTQQEDSAVYLCASRQGGSYEQYFGPGTRLTVT.

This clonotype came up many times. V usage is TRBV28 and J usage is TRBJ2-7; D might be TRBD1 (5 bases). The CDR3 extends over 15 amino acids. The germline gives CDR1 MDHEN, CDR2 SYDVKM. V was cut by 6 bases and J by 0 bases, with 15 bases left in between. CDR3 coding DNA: TGTGCCAGCAGCCTCGACAGTTTGGGCTCCTACGAGCAGTACTTC. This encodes CASSLDSLGSYEQYF.

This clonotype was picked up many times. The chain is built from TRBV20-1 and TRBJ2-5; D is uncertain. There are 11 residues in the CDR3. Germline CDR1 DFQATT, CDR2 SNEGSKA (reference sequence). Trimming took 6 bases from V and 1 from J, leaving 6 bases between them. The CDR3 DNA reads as TGCAGTGCGGAGAGCCAAGAGACCCAGTACTTC. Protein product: CSAESQETQYF.